In its sample, the clone carrying this TCR beta chain was seen many times. As yet, its antigen is unknown. Researchers took RNA transcripts and amplified the TCR beta CDR3 regions from them. The primer set for the first-round RT-PCR of the TCR CDR3 was HTBI. TCRdb reanalysed the multiplex PCR reads using MiXCR and keeps one entry per CDR3 protein. The sample includes 380,000 or so distinct CDR3 sequences, approximately 13% of them seen just once. This specimen belongs to a study of T cells in Graves' hyperthyroidism and ophthalmopathy. Study-wide points: Most thyroid clonotypes with frequency above 0.001 were detected in blood.

The V gene end was trimmed by 6 bases and the J gene end by 6 bases; junction bases not matched to a gene: 11. The CDR3 is 17 amino acids. CDR1 is MDHEN, CDR2 SYDVKM, per germline. This receptor was identified in a woman between 25 and 40 years old with Graves' hyperthyroidism. This chain joins TRBV28 and TRBJ2-6; 10 nucleotides agree with TRBD1. Material for sequencing was blood. The DNA of the CDR3 is TGTGCCAGCAGAATTGGTGGACAGGGGGATATGGCCAACGTCCTGACTTTC. Protein: CASRIGGQGDMANVLTF.